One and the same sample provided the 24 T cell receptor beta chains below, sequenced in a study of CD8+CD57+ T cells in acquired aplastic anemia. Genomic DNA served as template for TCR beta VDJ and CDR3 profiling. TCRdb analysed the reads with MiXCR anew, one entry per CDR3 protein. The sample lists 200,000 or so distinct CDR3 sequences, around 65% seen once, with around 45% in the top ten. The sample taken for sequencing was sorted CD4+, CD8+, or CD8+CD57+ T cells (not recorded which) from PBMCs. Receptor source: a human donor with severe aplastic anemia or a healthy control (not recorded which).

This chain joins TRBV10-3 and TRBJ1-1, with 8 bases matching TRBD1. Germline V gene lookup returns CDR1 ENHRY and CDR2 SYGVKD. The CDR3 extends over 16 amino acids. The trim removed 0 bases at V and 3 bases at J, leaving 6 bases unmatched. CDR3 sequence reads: CAISESPTGADTEAFF. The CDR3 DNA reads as TGTGCCATCAGTGAGTCCCCGACAGGGGCTGACACTGAAGCTTTCTTT.

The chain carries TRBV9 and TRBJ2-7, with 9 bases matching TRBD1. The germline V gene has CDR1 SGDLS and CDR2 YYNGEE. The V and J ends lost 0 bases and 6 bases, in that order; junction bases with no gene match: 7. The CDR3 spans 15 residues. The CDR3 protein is CASSVERDRAAEQYF. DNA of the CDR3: TGTGCCAGCAGCGTAGAGCGGGACAGGGCGGCCGAGCAGTACTTC.

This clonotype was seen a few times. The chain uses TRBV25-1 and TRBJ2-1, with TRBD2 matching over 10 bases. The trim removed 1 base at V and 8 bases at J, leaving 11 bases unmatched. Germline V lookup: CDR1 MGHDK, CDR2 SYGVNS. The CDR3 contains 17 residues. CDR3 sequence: CASSESLGLAGVDEQFF. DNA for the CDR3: TGTGCCAGCAGTGAATCCTTGGGGCTAGCGGGAGTCGATGAGCAGTTCTTC. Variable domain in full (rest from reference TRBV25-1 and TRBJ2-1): EADIYQTPRYLVIGTGKKITLECSQTMGHDKMYWYQQDPGMELHLIHYSYGVNSTEKGDLSSESTVSRIRTEHFPLTLESARPSHTSQYLCASSESLGLAGVDEQFFGPGTRLTVL.

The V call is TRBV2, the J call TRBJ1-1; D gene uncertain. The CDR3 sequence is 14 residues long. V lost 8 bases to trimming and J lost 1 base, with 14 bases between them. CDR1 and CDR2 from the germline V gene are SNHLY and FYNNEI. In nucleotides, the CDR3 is TGTGCCAGCTCACCTACAGCTCAGAACACTGAAGCTTTCTTT. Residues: CASSPTAQNTEAFF.

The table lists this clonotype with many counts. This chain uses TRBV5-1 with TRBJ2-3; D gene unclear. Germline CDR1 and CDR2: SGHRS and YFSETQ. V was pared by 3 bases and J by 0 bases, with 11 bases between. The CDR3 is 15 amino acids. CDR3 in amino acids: CASSSNSDSTDTQYF. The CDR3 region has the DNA TGCGCCAGCAGCTCCAACTCGGACAGCACAGATACGCAGTATTTT.

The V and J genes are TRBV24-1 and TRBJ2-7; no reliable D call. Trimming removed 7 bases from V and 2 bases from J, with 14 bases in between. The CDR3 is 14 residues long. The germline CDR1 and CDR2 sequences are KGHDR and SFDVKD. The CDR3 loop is CATSPVRLPYEQYF. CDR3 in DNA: TGTGCCACCAGCCCGGTCAGGTTGCCCTACGAGCAGTACTTC.

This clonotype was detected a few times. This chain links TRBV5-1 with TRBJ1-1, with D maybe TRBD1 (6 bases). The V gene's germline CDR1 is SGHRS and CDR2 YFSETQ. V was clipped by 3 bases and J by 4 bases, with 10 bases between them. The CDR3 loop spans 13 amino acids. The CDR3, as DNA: TGCGCCAGCAGCTCGACAGGCCTCACTGAAGCTTTCTTT. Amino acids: CASSSTGLTEAFF.

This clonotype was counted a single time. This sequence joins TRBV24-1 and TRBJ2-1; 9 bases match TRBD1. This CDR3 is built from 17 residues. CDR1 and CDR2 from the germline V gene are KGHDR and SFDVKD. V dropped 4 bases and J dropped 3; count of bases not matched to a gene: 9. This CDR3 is CATSDPGQGSYYNEQFF. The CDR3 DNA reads TGTGCCACCAGTGACCCGGGACAGGGTAGTTACTACAATGAGCAGTTCTTC.

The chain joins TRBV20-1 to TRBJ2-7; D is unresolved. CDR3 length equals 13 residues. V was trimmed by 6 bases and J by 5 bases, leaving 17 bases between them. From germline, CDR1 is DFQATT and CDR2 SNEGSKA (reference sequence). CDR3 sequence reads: CSAEPGPEDEQYF. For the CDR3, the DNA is TGCAGTGCAGAACCCGGGCCTGAGGACGAGCAGTACTTC.

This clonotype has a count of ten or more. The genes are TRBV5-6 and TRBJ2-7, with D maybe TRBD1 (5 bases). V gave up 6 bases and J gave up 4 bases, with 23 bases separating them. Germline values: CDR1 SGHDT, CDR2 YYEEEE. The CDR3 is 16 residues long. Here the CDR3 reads CASINNYGGAEYEQYF. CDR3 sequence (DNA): TGTGCCAGCATCAATAATTATGGTGGGGCAGAATACGAGCAGTACTTC.

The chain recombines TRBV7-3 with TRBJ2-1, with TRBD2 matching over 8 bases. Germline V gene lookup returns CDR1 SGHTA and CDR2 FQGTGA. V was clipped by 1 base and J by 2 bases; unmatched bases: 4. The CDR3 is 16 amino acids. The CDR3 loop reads CASSLNGAGAYNEQFF. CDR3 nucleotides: TGTGCCAGCAGCTTAAACGGAGCGGGGGCCTACAATGAGCAGTTCTTC.

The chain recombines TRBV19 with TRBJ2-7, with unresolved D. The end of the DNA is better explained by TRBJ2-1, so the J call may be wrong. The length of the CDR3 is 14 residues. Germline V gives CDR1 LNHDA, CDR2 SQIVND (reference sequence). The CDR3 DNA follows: TGTGCCAGTCATACAAGGAGACCGACCTATGAGCAGTTCTTC. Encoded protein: CASHTRRPTYEQFF.

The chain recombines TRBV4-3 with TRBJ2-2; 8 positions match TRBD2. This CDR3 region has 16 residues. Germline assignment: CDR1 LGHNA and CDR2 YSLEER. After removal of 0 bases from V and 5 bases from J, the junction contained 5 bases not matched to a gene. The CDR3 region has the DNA TGCGCCAGCAGCCAAGATCAAGCGGGGGAAACCGGGGAGCTGTTTTTT. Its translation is CASSQDQAGETGELFF.

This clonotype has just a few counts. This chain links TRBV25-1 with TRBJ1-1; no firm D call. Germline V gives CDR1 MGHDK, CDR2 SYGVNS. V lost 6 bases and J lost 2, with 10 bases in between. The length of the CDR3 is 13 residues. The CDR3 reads CASSPRVNTEAFF. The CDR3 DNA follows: TGTGCCAGCAGCCCCCGAGTAAACACTGAAGCTTTCTTT.

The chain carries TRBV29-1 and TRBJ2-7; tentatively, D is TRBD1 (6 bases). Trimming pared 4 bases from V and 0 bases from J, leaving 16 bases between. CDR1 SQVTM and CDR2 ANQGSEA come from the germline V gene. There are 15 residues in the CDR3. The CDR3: CSVGPDRSHSYEQYF. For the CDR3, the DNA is TGCAGCGTTGGACCAGACAGGTCCCACTCCTACGAGCAGTACTTC.

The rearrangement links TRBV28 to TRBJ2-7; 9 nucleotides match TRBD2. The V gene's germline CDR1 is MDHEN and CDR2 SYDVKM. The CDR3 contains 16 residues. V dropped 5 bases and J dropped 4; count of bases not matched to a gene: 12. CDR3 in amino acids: CASSPTLAGVSYEQYF. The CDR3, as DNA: TGTGCCAGCAGTCCAACTTTAGCGGGGGTCTCTTACGAGCAGTACTTC.

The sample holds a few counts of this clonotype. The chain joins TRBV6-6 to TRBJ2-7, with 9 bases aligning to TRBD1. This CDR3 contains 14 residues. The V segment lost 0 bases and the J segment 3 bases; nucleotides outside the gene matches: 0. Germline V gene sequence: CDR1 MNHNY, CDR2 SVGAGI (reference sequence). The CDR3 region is CASSYSGQGYEQYF. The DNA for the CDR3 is TGTGCCAGCAGTTACTCGGGACAGGGCTACGAGCAGTACTTC.

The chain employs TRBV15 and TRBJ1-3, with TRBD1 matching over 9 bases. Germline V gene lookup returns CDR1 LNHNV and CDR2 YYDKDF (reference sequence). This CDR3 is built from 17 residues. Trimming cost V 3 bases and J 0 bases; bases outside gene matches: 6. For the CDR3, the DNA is TGTGCCACCAGCAGGGGGACAGGGACCTACTCTGGAAACACCATATATTTT. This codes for CATSRGTGTYSGNTIYF.

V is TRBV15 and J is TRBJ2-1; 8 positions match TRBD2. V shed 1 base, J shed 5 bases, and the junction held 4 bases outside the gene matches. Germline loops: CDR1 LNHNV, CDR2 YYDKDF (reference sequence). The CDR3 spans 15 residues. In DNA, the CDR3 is TGTGCCACCAGCAGAGCCGCCGGGGGGGACAATGAGCAGTTCTTC. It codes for CATSRAAGGDNEQFF.

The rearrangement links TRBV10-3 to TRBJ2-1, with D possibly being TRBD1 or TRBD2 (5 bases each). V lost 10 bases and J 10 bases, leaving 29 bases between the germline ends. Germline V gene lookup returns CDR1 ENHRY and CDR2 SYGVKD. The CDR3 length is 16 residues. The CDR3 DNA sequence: TGTGCCAGCACCTACGGGATGGGACGGGTGCTTGGGGAGCAGTTCTTC. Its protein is CASTYGMGRVLGEQFF.

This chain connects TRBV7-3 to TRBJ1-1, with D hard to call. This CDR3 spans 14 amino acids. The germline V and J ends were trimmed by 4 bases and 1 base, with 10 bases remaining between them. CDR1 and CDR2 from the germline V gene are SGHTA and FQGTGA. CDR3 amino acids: CASSSGRANTEAFF. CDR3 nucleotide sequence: TGTGCCAGCAGCTCCGGACGGGCGAACACTGAAGCTTTCTTT.

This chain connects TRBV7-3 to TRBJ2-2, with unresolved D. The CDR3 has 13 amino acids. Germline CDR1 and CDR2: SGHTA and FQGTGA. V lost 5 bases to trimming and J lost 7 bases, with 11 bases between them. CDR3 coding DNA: TGTGCCAGCAGCAGGGTCAGGAACGGGGAGCTGTTTTTT. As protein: CASSRVRNGELFF.

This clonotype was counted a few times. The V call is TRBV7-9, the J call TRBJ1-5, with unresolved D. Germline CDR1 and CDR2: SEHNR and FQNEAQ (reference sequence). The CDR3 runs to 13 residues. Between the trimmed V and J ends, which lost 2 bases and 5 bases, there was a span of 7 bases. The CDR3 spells CASSLRFDQPQHF. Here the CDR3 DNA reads TGTGCCAGCAGCTTACGGTTCGATCAGCCCCAGCATTTT.

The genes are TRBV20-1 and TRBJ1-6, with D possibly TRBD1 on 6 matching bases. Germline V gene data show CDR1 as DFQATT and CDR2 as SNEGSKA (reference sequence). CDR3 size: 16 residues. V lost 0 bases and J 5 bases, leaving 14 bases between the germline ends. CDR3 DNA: TGCAGTGCTAGAGAGACAGGAGAAGGGAATAATTCACCCCTCCACTTT. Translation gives CSARETGEGNNSPLHF.